Sequencing of this T cell receptor beta chain was carried out in a study of shared clonotypes between healthy human individuals. Approximately 30,000 T cell genomes (around 200 ng DNA) went into each sorted-subset replicate. The repertoire was sequenced with immunoSEQ multiplex PCR; TCRdb's copy has only in-frame clones and lacks some. The table includes approximately 100,000 clones, approximately 65% detected once. The CDR3 is 15 residues long. From germline, CDR1 is SGHNT and CDR2 YYREEE (reference sequence). Trimming took 4 bases from V and 2 from J, leaving 10 bases between them. This clone was seen only a few times.

Sequencing was done on a sample of memory CD8+ T cells sorted from blood. Subset here: CD45RO+ cells pooled with CCR7-negative TemRA cells. The receptor comes from a woman younger than 45 in good health. The chain is built from TRBV5-4 and TRBJ2-6; D possibly corresponds to TRBD1 (5 bases). This CDR3 is CASSLVGAGANVLTF. As DNA, the CDR3 is TGTGCCAGCAGCCTGGTAGGGGCTGGGGCCAACGTCCTGACTTTC.